This T cell receptor (beta chain) appears in the sequencing data of a study of beta chain features in type 1 diabetes. On the study more broadly: Patients shared similar age, gender and cell yields with healthy donors.

Notes on the study in general: Whether TCRB rearrangement is influenced by HLA type went unresolved here.

Staining for CD45RO/CCR7/CD25/CD127/CD95/CD27 allowed sorting of CD4+ naive, central memory, regulatory and stem cell-like memory cells. The CDR3 loop spans 13 amino acids. V was clipped by 1 base and J by 8 bases, with 9 bases between them. Germline lookup yields CDR1 SGHTA and CDR2 FQGNSA. There are a few counts of this clone. No antigen is known for it. The isolated RNA, all of it, was reverse transcribed, so expressed TCRB transcripts were what got sequenced. Sequencing was performed with immunoSEQ multiplex PCR; in TCRdb, only in-frame clones are kept and a portion is missing. The sample yields about 150,000 clones, over 8.5% seen once.

J is TRBJ2-1 and V is TRBV7-2, with D possibly TRBD1 on 5 matching bases. Source material: central memory CD4+ T cells from blood. The sequence was collected from a man between 18 and 35 years old in good health. CDR3 DNA: TGTGCCAGCAGCTTAGACCTAGGGGATGAGCAGTTCTTC. Protein: CASSLDLGDEQFF. The full variable domain, with the rest looked up from reference TRBV7-2 and TRBJ2-1, is GAGVSQSPSNKVTEKGKDVELRCDPISGHTALYWYRQSLGQGLEFLIYFQGNSAPDKSGLPSDRFSAERTGGSVSTLTIQRTQQEDSAVYLCASSLDLGDEQFFGPGTRLTVL.